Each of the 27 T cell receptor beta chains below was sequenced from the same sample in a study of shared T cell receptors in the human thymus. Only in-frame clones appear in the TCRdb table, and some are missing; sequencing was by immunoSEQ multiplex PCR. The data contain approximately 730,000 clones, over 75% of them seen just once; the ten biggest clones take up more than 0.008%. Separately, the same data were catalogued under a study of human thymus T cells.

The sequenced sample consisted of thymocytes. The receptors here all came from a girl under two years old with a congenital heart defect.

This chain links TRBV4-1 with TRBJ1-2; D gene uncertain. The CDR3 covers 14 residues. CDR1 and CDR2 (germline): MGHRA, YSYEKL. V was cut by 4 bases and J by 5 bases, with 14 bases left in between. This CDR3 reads CASSLDTIRYGYTF. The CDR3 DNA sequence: TGCGCCAGCAGCCTTGACACAATCCGGTATGGCTACACCTTC.

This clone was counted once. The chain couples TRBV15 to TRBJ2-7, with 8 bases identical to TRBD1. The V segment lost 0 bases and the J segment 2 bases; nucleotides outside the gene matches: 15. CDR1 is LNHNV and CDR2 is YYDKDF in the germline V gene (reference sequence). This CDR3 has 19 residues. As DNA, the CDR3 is TGTGCCACCAGCAGAGACTCCGGACAGGGAAGCCACAGAACCTACGAGCAGTACTTC. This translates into CATSRDSGQGSHRTYEQYF. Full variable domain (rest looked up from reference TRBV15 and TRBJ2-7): DAMVIQNPRYQVTQFGKPVTLSCSQTLNHNVMYWYQQKSSQAPKLLFHYYDKDFNNEADTPDNFQSRRPNTSFCFLDIRSPGLGDTAMYLCATSRDSGQGSHRTYEQYFGPGTRLTVT.

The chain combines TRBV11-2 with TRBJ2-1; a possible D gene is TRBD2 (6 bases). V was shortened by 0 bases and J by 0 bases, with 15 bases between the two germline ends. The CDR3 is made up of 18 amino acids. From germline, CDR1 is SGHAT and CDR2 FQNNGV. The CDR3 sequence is CASSLDLGWGDSYNEQFF. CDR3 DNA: TGTGCCAGCAGCTTAGATCTAGGCTGGGGGGACTCCTACAATGAGCAGTTCTTC.

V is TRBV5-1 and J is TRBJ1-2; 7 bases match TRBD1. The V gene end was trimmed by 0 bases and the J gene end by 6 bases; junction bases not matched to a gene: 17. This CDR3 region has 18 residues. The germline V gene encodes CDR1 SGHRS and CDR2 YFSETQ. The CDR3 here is CASSLAFVGQTSVDGYTF. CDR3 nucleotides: TGCGCCAGCAGCTTGGCGTTCGTGGGACAGACCTCAGTTGATGGCTACACCTTC.

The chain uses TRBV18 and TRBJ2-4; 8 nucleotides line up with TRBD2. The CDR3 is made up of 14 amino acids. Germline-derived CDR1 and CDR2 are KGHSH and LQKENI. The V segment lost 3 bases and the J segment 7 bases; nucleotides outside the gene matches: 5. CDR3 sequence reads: CASSPCCGGNIQYF. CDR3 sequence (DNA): TGTGCCAGCTCACCTTGTTGCGGGGGGAACATTCAGTACTTC.

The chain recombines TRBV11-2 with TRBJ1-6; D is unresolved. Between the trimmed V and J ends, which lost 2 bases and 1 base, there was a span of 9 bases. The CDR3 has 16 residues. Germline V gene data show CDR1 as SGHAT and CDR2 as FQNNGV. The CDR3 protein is CASSLRLPSYNSPLHF. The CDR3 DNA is TGTGCCAGCAGCTTACGCCTACCGTCCTATAATTCACCCCTCCACTTT.

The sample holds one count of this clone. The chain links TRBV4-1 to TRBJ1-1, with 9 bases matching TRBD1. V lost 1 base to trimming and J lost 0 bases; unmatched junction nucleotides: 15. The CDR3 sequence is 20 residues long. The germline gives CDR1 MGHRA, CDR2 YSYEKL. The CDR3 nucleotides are TGCGCCAGCAGCCAAGCAAAAATAGTCCCGGGACAGGGAATGAACACTGAAGCTTTCTTT. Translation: CASSQAKIVPGQGMNTEAFF.

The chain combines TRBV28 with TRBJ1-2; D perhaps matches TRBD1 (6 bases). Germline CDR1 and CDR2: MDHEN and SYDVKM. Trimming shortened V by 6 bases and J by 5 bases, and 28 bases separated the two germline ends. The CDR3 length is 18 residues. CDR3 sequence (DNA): TGTGCCAGCAGCCCCTCAACCTTTCCGGGACAATCGAGATATGGCTACACCTTC. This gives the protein CASSPSTFPGQSRYGYTF.

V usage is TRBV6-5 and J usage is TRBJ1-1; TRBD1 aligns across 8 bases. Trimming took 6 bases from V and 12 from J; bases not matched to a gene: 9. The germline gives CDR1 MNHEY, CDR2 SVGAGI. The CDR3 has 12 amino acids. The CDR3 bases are TGTGCCAGCAGCCCAGGACAGGGCGTAACTTTCTTT. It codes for CASSPGQGVTFF.

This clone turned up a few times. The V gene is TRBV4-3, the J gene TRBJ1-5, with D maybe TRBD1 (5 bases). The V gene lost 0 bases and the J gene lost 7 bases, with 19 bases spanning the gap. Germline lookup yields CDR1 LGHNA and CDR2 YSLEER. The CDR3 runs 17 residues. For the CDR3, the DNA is TGCGCCAGCAGCCAAGAAGTAGGACCGGGGCGGGGGCAGCCCCAGCATTTT. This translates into CASSQEVGPGRGQPQHF.

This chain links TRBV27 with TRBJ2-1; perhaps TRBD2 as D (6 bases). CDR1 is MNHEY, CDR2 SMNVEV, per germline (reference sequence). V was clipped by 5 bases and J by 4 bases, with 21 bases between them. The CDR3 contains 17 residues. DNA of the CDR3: TGTGCCAGCAGTCCTAGGACTAAACTCCGGAAGTACAATGAGCAGTTCTTC. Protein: CASSPRTKLRKYNEQFF.

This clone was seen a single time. The CDR3 DNA reads as TGTGCCAGCAGCTTGATGGGGGAGGGTCATCCACCCCTCCACTTT. It yields the protein CASSLMGEGHPPLHF. V and J are TRBV5-4 and TRBJ1-6; D possibly corresponds to TRBD1 (5 bases). This CDR3 is built from 15 residues. The ends were cut back, 1 base at V and 11 bases at J, with 16 bases in the middle. The germline gives CDR1 SGHNT, CDR2 YYREEE (reference sequence).

Here the CDR3 DNA reads TGCAGCGTTGGCTGGGGGGGACGCACAGATACGCAGTATTTT. Its protein product is CSVGWGGRTDTQYF. The V and J genes are TRBV29-1 and TRBJ2-3; 7 bases are shared with TRBD2. The CDR3 consists of 14 residues. CDR1 SQVTM and CDR2 ANQGSEA come from the germline V gene. With 4 bases clipped from V and 1 base from J, the junction kept 5 bases outside the gene matches.

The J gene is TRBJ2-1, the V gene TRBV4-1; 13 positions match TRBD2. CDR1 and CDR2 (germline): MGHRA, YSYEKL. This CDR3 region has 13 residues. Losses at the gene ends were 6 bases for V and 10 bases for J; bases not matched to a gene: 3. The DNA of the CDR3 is TGCGCCAGCAGGCGGACTAGCGGGGGCGAGCAGTTCTTC. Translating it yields CASRRTSGGEQFF.

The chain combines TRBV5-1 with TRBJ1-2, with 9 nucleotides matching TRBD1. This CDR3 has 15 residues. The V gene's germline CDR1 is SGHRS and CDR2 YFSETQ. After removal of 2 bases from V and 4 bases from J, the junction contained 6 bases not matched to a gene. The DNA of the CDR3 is TGCGCCAGCAGCTTTTGGACAGGGGCCGCCTATGGCTACACCTTC. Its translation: CASSFWTGAAYGYTF.

The CDR3 region has the DNA TGCGCCAGCAGCCTTCACGGGACAGGGATGGACCAAGAGACCCAGTACTTC. It yields the protein CASSLHGTGMDQETQYF. V and J are TRBV4-1 and TRBJ2-5; 9 bases align to TRBD1. Trimming removed 4 bases from V and 0 bases from J; junction bases left unmatched: 9. CDR1 and CDR2 from the germline V gene are MGHRA and YSYEKL. CDR3 length equals 17 residues.

The CDR3 region is CASNSELAGPTHGNEQFF. Here the CDR3 DNA reads TGTGCCAGCAATTCGGAACTAGCGGGGCCCACCCATGGGAATGAGCAGTTCTTC. The rearrangement links TRBV25-1 to TRBJ2-1; 10 nucleotides line up with TRBD2. Germline-derived CDR1 and CDR2 are MGHDK and SYGVNS. J was trimmed by 7 bases and V by 7 bases; bases with no gene match: 19. The CDR3 is made up of 18 amino acids.

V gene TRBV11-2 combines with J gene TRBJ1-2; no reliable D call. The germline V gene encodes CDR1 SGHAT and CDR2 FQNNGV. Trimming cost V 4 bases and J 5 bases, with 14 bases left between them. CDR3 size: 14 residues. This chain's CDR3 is CASSSRGNPYGYTF. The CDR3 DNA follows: TGTGCCAGCAGCTCCCGAGGGAATCCGTATGGCTACACCTTC.

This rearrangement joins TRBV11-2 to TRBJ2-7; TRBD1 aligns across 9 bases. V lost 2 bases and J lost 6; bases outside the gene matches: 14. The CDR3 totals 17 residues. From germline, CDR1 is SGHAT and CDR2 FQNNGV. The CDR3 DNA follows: TGTGCCAGCAGCTTACTGCGTCCCGGGACAGGGCGAACCGAGCAGTACTTC. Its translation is CASSLLRPGTGRTEQYF.

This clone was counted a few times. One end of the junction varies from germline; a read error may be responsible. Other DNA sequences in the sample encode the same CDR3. The CDR3 sequence: CASSPGQGLSYNSPLHF. The CDR3 nucleotides read TGTGCCAGCTCACCAGGACAGGGCCTCTCCTATAATTCCCCCCTCCACTTT. The rearrangement uses TRBV18 and TRBJ1-6, with 8 bases aligning to TRBD1. The CDR3 consists of 17 residues. Germline lookup yields CDR1 KGHSH and CDR2 LQKENI.

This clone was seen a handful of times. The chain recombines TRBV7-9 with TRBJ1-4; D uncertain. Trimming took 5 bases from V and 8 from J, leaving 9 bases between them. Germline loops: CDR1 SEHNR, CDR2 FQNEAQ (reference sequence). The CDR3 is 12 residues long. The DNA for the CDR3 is TGTGCCAGCAGCCAAGCGGGGGAAAAACTGTTTTTT. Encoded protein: CASSQAGEKLFF. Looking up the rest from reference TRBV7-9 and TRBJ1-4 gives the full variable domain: DTGVSQNPRHKITKRGQNVTFRCDPISEHNRLYWYRQTLGQGPEFLTYFQNEAQLEKSRLLSDRFSAERPKGSFSTLEIQRTEQGDSAMYLCASSQAGEKLFFGSGTQLSVL.

The CDR3 DNA reads as TGTGCCAGCAGCAGAGGGACAGATAACACCATATATTTT. Residues: CASSRGTDNTIYF. J is TRBJ1-3 and V is TRBV5-4, with TRBD1 matching 7 bases. Unmatched junction bases numbered 5, after V lost 4 bases and J lost 7 bases. The length of the CDR3 is 13 residues. From germline, CDR1 is SGHNT and CDR2 YYREEE (reference sequence).

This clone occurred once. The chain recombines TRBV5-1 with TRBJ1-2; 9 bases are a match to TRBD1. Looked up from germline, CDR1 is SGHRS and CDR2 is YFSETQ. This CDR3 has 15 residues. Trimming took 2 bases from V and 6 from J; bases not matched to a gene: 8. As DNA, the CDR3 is TGCGCCAGCAGCTTATACCCGGGACAGGGTGATGGCTACACCTTC. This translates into CASSLYPGQGDGYTF.

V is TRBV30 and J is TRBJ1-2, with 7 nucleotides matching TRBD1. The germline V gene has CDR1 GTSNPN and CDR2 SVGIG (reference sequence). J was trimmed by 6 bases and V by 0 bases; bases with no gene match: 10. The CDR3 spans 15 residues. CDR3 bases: TGTGCCTGGAGTGTGGGTTCCGGGACAGCGAATGGCTACACCTTC. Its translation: CAWSVGSGTANGYTF.

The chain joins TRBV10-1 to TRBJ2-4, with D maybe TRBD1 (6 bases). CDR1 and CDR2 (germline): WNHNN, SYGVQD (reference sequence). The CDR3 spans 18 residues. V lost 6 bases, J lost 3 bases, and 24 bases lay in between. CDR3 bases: TGCGCCAGCAGGCCAGCTCAGGGGTGGGCTTGGGGCAAAAACATTCAGTACTTC. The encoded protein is CASRPAQGWAWGKNIQYF.

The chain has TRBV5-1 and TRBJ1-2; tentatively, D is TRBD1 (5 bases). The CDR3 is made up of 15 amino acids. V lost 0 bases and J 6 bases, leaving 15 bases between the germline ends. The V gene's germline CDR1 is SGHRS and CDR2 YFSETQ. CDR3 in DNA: TGCGCCAGCAGCTTGGCGGGGGTTAGGGGCGATGGCTACACCTTC. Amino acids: CASSLAGVRGDGYTF.

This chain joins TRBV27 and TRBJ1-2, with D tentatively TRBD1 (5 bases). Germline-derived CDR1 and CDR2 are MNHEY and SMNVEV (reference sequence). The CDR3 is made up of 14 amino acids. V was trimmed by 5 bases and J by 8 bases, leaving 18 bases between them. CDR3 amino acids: CASSQIPSDRGYTF. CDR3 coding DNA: TGTGCCAGCAGTCAGATCCCATCAGACAGAGGCTACACCTTC.